The present entry profiles one T cell receptor beta chain with its context. Its matching antigen is unknown. The CDR3 sequence is 15 residues long. Per germline, CDR1 KGHSH and CDR2 LQKENI. V dropped 5 bases and J dropped 2; count of bases not matched to a gene: 5. The data are from a study of T-cell reconstitution after alpha-beta-depleted transplantation in children. Study-level results: In some patients, recipient T cells and intrathymic progenitors surviving conditioning explained high day-60 diversity. Several hundred expanded graft clones reportedly gave rise to the alpha-beta T cells present about two months after transplant. The main origin of T-cell counts and diversity one year after transplant was newly produced T cells.

Library preparation (for TCRbeta) was performed with unique molecular identifiers. TCRdb re-derived calls from the PCR reads in MiXCR, one entry per CDR3 protein. Among hundreds of thousands of distinct CDR3 sequences listed, 23% were seen once. The rearrangement links TRBV18 to TRBJ2-7; TRBD2 matches at 11 bases. The clonotype originates from a boy in the first two years of life who had a stem cell transplant for acute myeloid leukemia, so the T cells may come from the graft donor. This specimen was PBMCs, mostly from graft donor cells, taken 360 days after TCRalphabeta/CD19-depleted stem cell transplant. Here the CDR3 reads CASSRLAGKTYEQYF. CDR3 sequence (DNA): TGTGCCAGCTCAAGACTAGCGGGAAAAACCTACGAGCAGTACTTC.